One sample yielded the 28 T cell receptor beta chains listed below, sequenced in a study of shared clonotypes between healthy human individuals. The data were produced by immunoSEQ multiplex PCR, yet TCRdb's version contains in-frame clones alone and is incomplete. In the table there are 1.5 million to 2.5 million clones, just under 95% of which are singletons. Only CD45RO-negative cells positively selected for CCR7 counted as naive CD8 cells, so terminally differentiated effector memory CD45RA+ cells were excluded. Sequencing used naive CD8+ T cells sorted from blood. These receptor sequences come from a man between 18 and 35 years old in good health.

CDR3 bases: TGTGCCAGCAGTCCGGACCCAAGCAACACTGAAGCTTTCTTT. It yields the protein CASSPDPSNTEAFF. This chain uses TRBV27 with TRBJ1-1; D call uncertain. Germline lookup yields CDR1 MNHEY and CDR2 SMNVEV (reference sequence). V was cut by 5 bases and J by 2 bases, with 12 bases left in between. The CDR3 sequence is 14 residues long.

This clone was observed a few times. The chain has TRBV9 and TRBJ1-4; 10 bases are a match to TRBD1. This CDR3 is 13 amino acids long. Losses at the gene ends were 3 bases for V and 7 bases for J; bases not matched to a gene: 0. Germline V lookup: CDR1 SGDLS, CDR2 YYNGEE. CDR3 bases: TGTGCCAGCAGCGGGACAGGGGGTGAAAAACTGTTTTTT. As protein: CASSGTGGEKLFF. The complete variable domain, with remaining parts taken from reference TRBV9 and TRBJ1-4, reads DSGVTQTPKHLITATGQRVTLRCSPRSGDLSVYWYQQSLDQGLQFLIQYYNGEERAKGNILERFSAQQFPDLHSELNLSSLELGDSALYFCASSGTGGEKLFFGSGTQLSVL.

Concerning this clone itself: This same CDR3 is encoded by further DNA sequences in the sample. The chain uses TRBV5-1 and TRBJ2-1, with TRBD2 matching 7 bases. With V trimmed by 0 bases and J by 4 bases, 4 bases remained unmatched. The CDR3 runs 15 residues. Germline CDR1 and CDR2: SGHRS and YFSETQ. CDR3 nucleotides: TGCGCCAGCAGCTTGGCGGGAGGAATTTACAATGAGCAGTTCTTC. Translating it yields CASSLAGGIYNEQFF. The entire variable domain, with the rest obtained from reference TRBV5-1 and TRBJ2-1, is as follows: KAGVTQTPRYLIKTRGQQVTLSCSPISGHRSVSWYQQTPGQGLQFLFEYFSETQRNKGNFPGRFSGRQFSNSRSEMNVSTLELGDSALYLCASSLAGGIYNEQFFGPGTRLTVL.

The chain couples TRBV4-1 to TRBJ2-1, with 7 bases identical to TRBD2. This CDR3 spans 16 amino acids. In germline, CDR1 is MGHRA, CDR2 YSYEKL. V lost 4 bases and J lost 5; bases outside the gene matches: 11. The CDR3 sequence: CASSPRGSGLNNEQFF. The CDR3, as DNA: TGCGCCAGCAGCCCGAGAGGTAGCGGGCTGAACAATGAGCAGTTCTTC.

The V gene is TRBV10-1, the J gene TRBJ2-1, with D possibly matching TRBD2 (6 bases). Germline-derived CDR1 and CDR2 are WNHNN and SYGVQD (reference sequence). V lost 9 bases and J 5 bases, leaving 17 bases between the germline ends. The CDR3 has 14 residues. CDR3 protein: CARGAGHKDNEQFF. For the CDR3, the DNA is TGCGCCAGAGGAGCGGGCCATAAGGACAATGAGCAGTTCTTC.

The rearrangement joins TRBV19 to TRBJ2-7; 8 bases line up with TRBD1. From germline, CDR1 is LNHDA and CDR2 SQIVND (reference sequence). V lost 4 bases and J lost 3; bases outside the gene matches: 5. This CDR3 comprises 14 residues. CDR3 protein: CASSNAGGLYEQYF. CDR3 coding DNA: TGTGCCAGTAGTAACGCAGGGGGCCTCTACGAGCAGTACTTC.

The gene calls are TRBV15 and TRBJ2-2, with TRBD2 identical over 7 bases. The V and J ends lost 5 bases and 1 base, in that order; junction bases with no gene match: 10. CDR3 length: 17 amino acids. The germline CDR1 and CDR2 sequences are LNHNV and YYDKDF (reference sequence). The CDR3, as DNA: TGTGCCACCAGCGGAAAAAGACTAGCCCGGAACACCGGGGAGCTGTTTTTT. Its translation: CATSGKRLARNTGELFF.

The V call is TRBV5-6, the J call TRBJ1-2; 10 bases map to TRBD1. V was clipped by 6 bases and J by 4 bases; unmatched bases: 9. The CDR3 covers 15 residues. Per the germline V gene, CDR1 is SGHDT and CDR2 is YYEEEE. In DNA form, the CDR3 reads TGTGCCAGCACCCCCCCGACAGGGGGCGTCTATGGCTACACCTTC. Its protein is CASTPPTGGVYGYTF.

The chain carries TRBV15 and TRBJ1-2; D uncertain. The CDR3 has 14 amino acids. V was shortened by 0 bases and J by 6 bases, with 11 bases between the two germline ends. Germline V gene data show CDR1 as LNHNV and CDR2 as YYDKDF (reference sequence). The CDR3 DNA is TGTGCCACCAGCAGAGATCAGGTCGGAGATGGCTACACCTTC. Amino acid sequence: CATSRDQVGDGYTF.

The chain has TRBV15 and TRBJ2-7; 10 bases are a match to TRBD2. Trimming at V came to 3 bases and at J to 2 bases, leaving 7 bases not matched to a gene. CDR1 is LNHNV, CDR2 YYDKDF, per germline (reference sequence). The CDR3 is made up of 16 amino acids. The CDR3 sequence: CATSRRAGGRPYEQYF. The DNA for the CDR3 is TGTGCCACCAGCAGGAGAGCGGGAGGGAGGCCCTACGAGCAGTACTTC.

A remark on this clone: Germline is not matched at one junction end, which may reflect a read error. The rearrangement uses TRBV6-1 and TRBJ2-7, with D perhaps assigned TRBD1 or TRBD2 (6 bases each). The V gene's germline CDR1 is MNHNS and CDR2 SASEGT. The CDR3 loop spans 16 amino acids. The CDR3, as DNA: TGTGCCAGCAGTGAATGGGCAATGGGGGGCTCCTACGAACAGTACTTC. It yields the protein CASSEWAMGGSYEQYF.

The chain uses TRBV7-9 and TRBJ1-1; D call uncertain. Trimming stripped 1 base from V and 5 bases from J, with 11 bases between. Germline lookup yields CDR1 SEHNR and CDR2 FQNEAQ (reference sequence). The CDR3 covers 14 residues. CDR3 bases: TGTGCCAGCAGCTTAGGTATTTCGGGGACTGAAGCTTTCTTT. Protein: CASSLGISGTEAFF.

This rearrangement joins TRBV4-3 to TRBJ2-3; D gene uncertain. Germline V lookup: CDR1 LGHNA, CDR2 YSLEER. This CDR3 contains 15 residues. Trimming pared 1 base from V and 5 bases from J, leaving 13 bases between. The CDR3 coding sequence is TGCGCCAGCAGCCAAGGTTACGCCTGGATAGATACGCAGTATTTT. Its translation is CASSQGYAWIDTQYF.

The table lists this clone with a count of one. The V call is TRBV2, the J call TRBJ2-1; the match to TRBD2 covers 7 bases. The CDR3 has 14 amino acids. The ends lost 10 bases at V and 3 bases at J; junction bases unmatched: 9. CDR1 is SNHLY, CDR2 FYNNEI, per germline. CDR3 amino acids: CATWEAGIYNEQFF. The CDR3 DNA is TGTGCCACCTGGGAAGCGGGGATCTACAATGAGCAGTTCTTC.

The chain combines TRBV6-5 with TRBJ2-3, with 9 positions matching TRBD2. Germline CDR1 MNHEY, CDR2 SVGAGI. CDR3 length: 15 amino acids. Trimming at V came to 2 bases and at J to 6 bases, leaving 6 bases not matched to a gene. CDR3 amino acids: CASSYGREGPDTQYF. CDR3 DNA: TGTGCCAGCAGTTACGGGCGGGAGGGCCCCGATACGCAGTATTTT.

The gene calls are TRBV10-3 and TRBJ2-7; possibly TRBD1 for D (5 bases). Germline CDR1 is ENHRY and CDR2 is SYGVKD. There are 13 residues in the CDR3. Trimming removed 4 bases from V and 4 bases from J, with 11 bases in between. The CDR3 protein is CAISAQGEYEQYF. CDR3 nucleotides: TGTGCCATCAGTGCCCAGGGCGAATACGAGCAGTACTTC.

This clone has just one count. The J gene is TRBJ2-5, the V gene TRBV6-6; 8 nucleotides agree with TRBD1. From germline, CDR1 is MNHNY and CDR2 SVGAGI (reference sequence). The CDR3 is 14 amino acids. Trimming took 6 bases from V and 3 from J; bases not matched to a gene: 6. DNA of the CDR3: TGTGCCAGCAGCCAGACAGGGGCGAAAGAGACCCAGTACTTC. It translates to CASSQTGAKETQYF.

As regards this clone: Additional DNA sequences in this sample encode the identical CDR3. The chain joins TRBV6-5 to TRBJ1-6; D ambiguous. Per germline, CDR1 MNHEY and CDR2 SVGAGI. This CDR3 spans 14 amino acids. V dropped 0 bases and J dropped 7 bases, with 7 bases sitting between them. CDR3 sequence (DNA): TGTGCCAGCAGTTACTCGGGTTACAATTCACCCCTCCACTTT. Residues: CASSYSGYNSPLHF.

This chain uses TRBV29-1 with TRBJ1-2; D is possibly TRBD1 (6 bases). The CDR3 extends over 14 amino acids. Germline CDR1 reads SQVTM; CDR2 reads ANQGSEA. V dropped 1 base and J dropped 2 bases, with 11 bases sitting between them. The CDR3 coding sequence is TGCAGCGTTGAAGCCAGGGGCAAGAACTATGGCTACACCTTC. As protein: CSVEARGKNYGYTF. The full variable domain, in which reference TRBV29-1 and TRBJ1-2 provide the parts outside the CDR3, is SAVISQKPSRDICQRGTSLTIQCQVDSQVTMMFWYRQQPGQSLTLIATANQGSEATYESGFVIDKFPISRPNLTFSTLTVSNMSPEDSSIYLCSVEARGKNYGYTFGSGTRLTVV.

CDR3 protein: CASSLAQGLSYSYEQYF. CDR3 in DNA: TGTGCCAGCAGCTTAGCACAGGGATTATCTTACTCCTACGAGCAGTACTTC. The V call is TRBV7-6, the J call TRBJ2-7, with D perhaps matching TRBD1 (6 bases). Germline CDR1 SGHVS, CDR2 FNYEAQ. The CDR3 consists of 17 residues. The ends were cut back, 0 bases at V and 0 bases at J, with 15 bases in the middle.

This chain connects TRBV5-1 to TRBJ2-5, with 10 bases identical to TRBD2. V dropped 1 base and J dropped 7; count of bases not matched to a gene: 13. This CDR3 is built from 17 residues. Germline V gives CDR1 SGHRS, CDR2 YFSETQ. CDR3 sequence reads: CASSLTSGDPRRWTQYF. The CDR3 DNA is TGCGCCAGCAGCTTGACTAGCGGGGATCCTCGGCGGTGGACCCAGTACTTC.

The rearrangement uses TRBV13 and TRBJ2-3; TRBD2 aligns across 9 bases. Trimming removed 4 bases from V and 0 bases from J; junction bases left unmatched: 5. This CDR3 has 16 residues. Germline V gene sequence: CDR1 PRHDT, CDR2 FYEKMQ (reference sequence). The CDR3 is CASSSRLAASTDTQYF. The CDR3 nucleotides read TGTGCCAGCAGCTCCCGACTAGCGGCTAGCACAGATACGCAGTATTTT.

In its sample, this clone was seen once. The chain uses TRBV5-4 and TRBJ1-2, with D hard to call. CDR1 and CDR2 (germline): SGHNT, YYREEE (reference sequence). The CDR3 consists of 15 residues. V lost 2 bases and J 8 bases, leaving 19 bases between the germline ends. Written as DNA, the CDR3 is TGTGCCAGCAGCTTTGTAGCTGATGTTGTGGAGGGCTACACCTTC. Amino acid sequence: CASSFVADVVEGYTF.

The CDR3 reads CASSLPGEETQYF. The CDR3, as DNA: TGTGCCAGCAGTTTGCCAGGTGAAGAGACCCAGTACTTC. The V call is TRBV6-6, the J call TRBJ2-5; unclear D gene. Germline V lookup: CDR1 MNHNY, CDR2 SVGAGI (reference sequence). The V and J ends lost 4 bases and 3 bases respectively, with 9 bases between them. The CDR3 totals 13 residues.

Notes on this clone: The same CDR3 arises from other DNA sequences in this sample as well. The chain uses TRBV15 and TRBJ2-3; a weak D match, TRBD1 (6 bases). Deletions cut 3 bases from V and 0 bases from J, with 7 bases between. CDR3 length equals 14 residues. CDR1 is LNHNV, CDR2 YYDKDF, per germline (reference sequence). In nucleotides, the CDR3 is TGTGCCACCAGCAGGGACAGTAGCACAGATACGCAGTATTTT. It is translated as CATSRDSSTDTQYF. The variable domain in full, completed from reference TRBV15 and TRBJ2-3, reads DAMVIQNPRYQVTQFGKPVTLSCSQTLNHNVMYWYQQKSSQAPKLLFHYYDKDFNNEADTPDNFQSRRPNTSFCFLDIRSPGLGDTAMYLCATSRDSSTDTQYFGPGTRLTVL.

V usage is TRBV25-1 and J usage is TRBJ1-2; D is undetermined. Trimming removed 0 bases from V and 0 bases from J, with 8 bases in between. Germline-derived CDR1 and CDR2 are MGHDK and SYGVNS. The CDR3 contains 15 residues. The CDR3 nucleotides are TGTGCCAGCAGTGAATATAGCAGATCTAACTATGGCTACACCTTC. Protein sequence: CASSEYSRSNYGYTF.

In regard to this clone: Other nucleotide sequences in the sample specify the same CDR3. The rearrangement joins TRBV28 to TRBJ2-7; tentative D call: TRBD2 (6 bases). The V end lost 5 bases, the J end lost 0 bases, and 8 bases lay between the germline ends. The length of the CDR3 is 13 residues. Germline CDR1 MDHEN, CDR2 SYDVKM. The CDR3 reads CASSPRDSYEQYF. The CDR3 DNA is TGTGCCAGCAGTCCGCGGGACTCCTACGAGCAGTACTTC. The complete variable domain, with remaining parts taken from reference TRBV28 and TRBJ2-7, reads DVKVTQSSRYLVKRTGEKVFLECVQDMDHENMFWYRQDPGLGLRLIYFSYDVKMKEKGDIPEGYSVSREKKERFSLILESASTNQTSMYLCASSPRDSYEQYFGPGTRLTVT.

About this clone itself: A read error may account for a junction end that differs from germline. The chain combines TRBV7-9 with TRBJ2-7; D not certain. Germline CDR1 SEHNR, CDR2 FQNEAQ (reference sequence). This CDR3 has 13 residues. CDR3 protein: CASSLSGSSEQYF. The CDR3 DNA is TGTGCCAGCAGCTTAAGTGGGTCCTCCGAGCAGTACTTC. The full variable domain, rest sourced from reference TRBV7-9 and TRBJ2-7, is DTGVSQNPRHKITKRGQNVTFRCDPISEHNRLYWYRQTLGQGPEFLTYFQNEAQLEKSRLLSDRFSAERPKGSFSTLEIQRTEQGDSAMYLCASSLSGSSEQYFGPGTRLTVT.